This entry lists 18 T cell receptor beta chains sequenced from one sample in a study of blood T cell repertoires in COVID-19. Using immunoSEQ multiplex PCR, the repertoire was profiled, and TCRdb retains in-frame clones only, with some absent. The data contain over 90,000 clones, 80% to 90% of them singletons. Source material: peripheral blood. The receptors stem from an older man with COVID-19, enrolled during active disease.

The chain recombines TRBV10-3 with TRBJ1-2; no reliable D call. The CDR3 spans 19 residues. The germline V gene encodes CDR1 ENHRY and CDR2 SYGVKD. V was trimmed by 3 bases and J by 5 bases, leaving 28 bases between them. This CDR3 reads CAISDSKPEARGRSYGYTF. CDR3 bases: TGTGCCATCAGTGATAGCAAACCAGAGGCTCGAGGGCGCTCGTATGGCTACACCTTC.

The sample holds a few counts of this clone. The chain combines TRBV28 with TRBJ2-7; maybe TRBD1 (6 bases). The CDR3 consists of 16 residues. V gave up 3 bases and J gave up 3 bases, with 18 bases separating them. From germline, CDR1 is MDHEN and CDR2 SYDVKM. DNA of the CDR3: TGTGCCAGCAGTTTGAGGGGCCGGGCAGGGGACTACGAGCAGTACTTC. Protein: CASSLRGRAGDYEQYF.

The rearrangement links TRBV10-2 to TRBJ2-6; D is perhaps TRBD1 (6 bases). This CDR3 spans 18 amino acids. Germline V CDR1 and CDR2: WSHSY, SAAADI. Trimming removed 6 bases from V and 1 base from J, with 19 bases in between. DNA for the CDR3: TGCGCCAGCAGCCATCTACTCTCAGGGGCTTCTGGGGCCAACGTCCTGACTTTC. Translation gives CASSHLLSGASGANVLTF.

The table lists this clone with a count of one. The chain recombines TRBV14 with TRBJ2-5; 7 bases fit TRBD2. CDR3 length: 14 residues. Germline V lookup: CDR1 SGHDN, CDR2 FVKESK. V dropped 1 base and J dropped 5; count of bases not matched to a gene: 4. DNA for the CDR3: TGTGCCAGCAGCCAAGGGGGAGGGTTGGAGACCCAGTACTTC. It codes for CASSQGGGLETQYF.

The chain joins TRBV6-5 to TRBJ2-3; 7 nucleotides match TRBD1. Germline V gene sequence: CDR1 MNHEY, CDR2 SVGAGI. The V and J ends lost 4 bases and 6 bases, in that order; junction bases with no gene match: 1. The length of the CDR3 is 12 residues. CDR3 sequence reads: CASSFRGDTQYF. The CDR3 nucleotides are TGTGCCAGCAGTTTCAGGGGGGATACGCAGTATTTT.

The J gene is TRBJ1-3, the V gene TRBV29-1; possible D gene TRBD1, 6 bases. The V end was cut by 3 bases, the J end by 2 bases, with 17 bases between. Germline lookup yields CDR1 SQVTM and CDR2 ANQGSEA. The CDR3 sequence is 16 residues long. CDR3 DNA sequence: TGCAGCGTTGAGGGGGGGCAGGGAGCTGCTGGAAACACCATATATTTT. As protein: CSVEGGQGAAGNTIYF.

This clone has only one observation. This chain connects TRBV5-6 to TRBJ1-1, with D tentatively TRBD1 (6 bases). This CDR3 has 14 residues. Germline assignment: CDR1 SGHDT and CDR2 YYEEEE. Trimming shortened V by 5 bases and J by 0 bases, and 11 bases separated the two germline ends. CDR3 protein: CASRDRPLNTEAFF. DNA of the CDR3: TGTGCCAGCAGGGACAGACCATTGAACACTGAAGCTTTCTTT.

J is TRBJ1-5 and V is TRBV7-2; D is possibly TRBD1 (5 bases). This CDR3 has 15 amino acids. Trimming removed 5 bases from V and 1 base from J, with 12 bases in between. Germline values: CDR1 SGHTA, CDR2 FQGNSA. CDR3 region: CASSPRVGSNQPQHF. The CDR3 DNA reads as TGTGCCAGCAGCCCCAGGGTAGGGAGCAATCAGCCCCAGCATTTT.

The chain links TRBV5-1 to TRBJ1-2, with 8 bases matching TRBD1. Germline V gives CDR1 SGHRS, CDR2 YFSETQ. V was pared by 4 bases and J by 7 bases, with 12 bases of the junction left unmatched. The CDR3 is 15 residues long. The CDR3: CASSAQGQGLPGYTF. In DNA, the CDR3 is TGCGCCAGCAGCGCCCAAGGACAGGGCCTTCCTGGCTACACCTTC.

The gene calls are TRBV20-1 and TRBJ2-1, with 7 bases lining up with TRBD1. The CDR3 spans 12 residues. The germline V gene encodes CDR1 DFQATT and CDR2 SNEGSKA (reference sequence). V shed 3 bases, J shed 6 bases, and the junction held 2 bases outside the gene matches. The CDR3: CSASTGVNEQFF. The CDR3 nucleotides read TGCAGTGCTAGTACAGGGGTCAATGAGCAGTTCTTC.

The chain is built from TRBV9 and TRBJ2-7; D is undetermined. Trimming removed 4 bases from V and 2 bases from J, with 10 bases in between. The germline V gene encodes CDR1 SGDLS and CDR2 YYNGEE. The length of the CDR3 is 13 residues. This CDR3 is CASSPSSAYEQYF. The CDR3 DNA reads TGTGCCAGCAGCCCCTCATCGGCCTACGAGCAGTACTTC.

The chain has TRBV11-2 and TRBJ2-1; TRBD1 matches at 10 bases. The CDR3 contains 16 residues. V lost 5 bases and J lost 0; bases outside the gene matches: 4. CDR1 and CDR2 from the germline V gene are SGHAT and FQNNGV. CDR3 coding DNA: TGTGCCAGCAGCACCCGGACAGGGGGCTCCTACAATGAGCAGTTCTTC. Translation gives CASSTRTGGSYNEQFF.

The gene calls are TRBV20-1 and TRBJ2-1, with a weak D call TRBD2 (5 bases). V lost 4 bases to trimming and J lost 6 bases, with 7 bases between them. The CDR3 is 11 amino acids. Looked up from germline, CDR1 is DFQATT and CDR2 is SNEGSKA (reference sequence). The chain's CDR3 is CSAKLVNEQFF. The CDR3 DNA follows: TGCAGTGCTAAACTAGTCAATGAGCAGTTCTTC.

The rearrangement links TRBV5-4 to TRBJ2-5, with TRBD1 as a possible D gene (6 bases). The germline gives CDR1 SGHNT, CDR2 YYREEE (reference sequence). Trimming took 4 bases from V and 5 from J, leaving 15 bases between them. CDR3 length equals 14 residues. The CDR3 sequence: CASSTAQGRETQYF. The DNA of the CDR3 is TGTGCCAGCAGCACCGCACAGGGTCGGGAGACCCAGTACTTC. The variable domain in full, completed from reference TRBV5-4 and TRBJ2-5, reads ETGVTQSPTHLIKTRGQQVTLRCSSQSGHNTVSWYQQALGQGPQFIFQYYREEENGRGNFPPRFSGLQFPNYSSELNVNALELDDSALYLCASSTAQGRETQYFGPGTRLLVL.

This rearrangement joins TRBV6-5 to TRBJ1-2; possible D gene TRBD1, 5 bases. The CDR3 is 16 residues long. V lost 4 bases to trimming and J lost 7 bases, with 22 bases between them. In germline, CDR1 is MNHEY, CDR2 SVGAGI. This CDR3 is CASSSPPAWDFSGYTF. CDR3 nucleotides: TGTGCCAGCAGTTCCCCACCGGCCTGGGACTTCTCTGGCTACACCTTC.

The V call is TRBV7-2, the J call TRBJ2-7; possibly TRBD2 for D (5 bases). In germline, CDR1 is SGHTA, CDR2 FQGNSA. This CDR3 spans 15 amino acids. V lost 5 bases and J lost 7, with 21 bases in between. CDR3 bases: TGTGCCAGCAGCCCCTCCTCCTCCGTCTCGGGGGAGCAGTACTTC. Translated, it gives CASSPSSSVSGEQYF.

The J gene is TRBJ2-1, the V gene TRBV7-2, with TRBD2 matching over 11 bases. Germline V CDR1 and CDR2: SGHTA, FQGNSA. The J segment lost 0 bases and the V segment lost 0 bases, leaving 16 bases of the junction unmatched. The CDR3 extends over 22 amino acids. CDR3 amino acids: CASSLAGFFSGRVVSSYNEQFF. DNA of the CDR3: TGTGCCAGCAGCTTAGCTGGTTTTTTTAGCGGGAGGGTGGTAAGCTCCTACAATGAGCAGTTCTTC.

The chain links TRBV9 to TRBJ1-6, with a weak D call TRBD1 (5 bases). The CDR3 totals 14 residues. Germline lookup yields CDR1 SGDLS and CDR2 YYNGEE. Trimming took 0 bases from V and 10 from J, leaving 11 bases between them. The CDR3 protein is CASSVGQGKSPLHF. Here the CDR3 DNA reads TGTGCCAGCAGCGTAGGGCAGGGAAAATCACCCCTCCACTTT. Drawing the rest from reference TRBV9 and TRBJ1-6, the complete variable domain is DSGVTQTPKHLITATGQRVTLRCSPRSGDLSVYWYQQSLDQGLQFLIQYYNGEERAKGNILERFSAQQFPDLHSELNLSSLELGDSALYFCASSVGQGKSPLHFGNGTRLTVT.